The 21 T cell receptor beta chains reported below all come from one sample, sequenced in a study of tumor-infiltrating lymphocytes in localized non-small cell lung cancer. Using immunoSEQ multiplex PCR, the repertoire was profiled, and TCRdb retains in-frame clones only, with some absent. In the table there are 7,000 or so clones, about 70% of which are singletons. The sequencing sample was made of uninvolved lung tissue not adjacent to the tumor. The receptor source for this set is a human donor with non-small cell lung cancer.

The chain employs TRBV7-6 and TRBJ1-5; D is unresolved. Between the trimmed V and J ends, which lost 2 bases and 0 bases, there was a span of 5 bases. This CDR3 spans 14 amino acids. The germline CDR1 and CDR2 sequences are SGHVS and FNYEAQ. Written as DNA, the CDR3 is TGTGCCAGCAGCTTACAATATAGCAATCAGCCCCAGCATTTT. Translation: CASSLQYSNQPQHF.

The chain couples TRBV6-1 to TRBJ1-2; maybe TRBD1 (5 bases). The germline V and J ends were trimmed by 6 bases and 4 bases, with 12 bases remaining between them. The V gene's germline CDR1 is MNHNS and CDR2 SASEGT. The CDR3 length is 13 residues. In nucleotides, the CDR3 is TGTGCCAGCAGCGCGACAGACAGCTATGGCTACACCTTC. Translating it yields CASSATDSYGYTF.

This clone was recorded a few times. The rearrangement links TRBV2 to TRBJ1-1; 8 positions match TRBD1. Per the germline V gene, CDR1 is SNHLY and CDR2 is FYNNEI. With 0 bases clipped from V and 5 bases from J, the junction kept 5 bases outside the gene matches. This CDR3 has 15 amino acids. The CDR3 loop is CASSEAPGGGTEAFF. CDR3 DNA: TGTGCCAGCAGTGAAGCCCCAGGGGGCGGGACTGAAGCTTTCTTT.

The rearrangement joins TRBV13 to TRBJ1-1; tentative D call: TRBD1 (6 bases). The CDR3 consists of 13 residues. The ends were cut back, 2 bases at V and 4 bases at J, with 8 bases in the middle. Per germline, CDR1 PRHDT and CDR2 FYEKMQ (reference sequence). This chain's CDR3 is CASSLYRATEAFF. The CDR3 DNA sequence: TGTGCCAGCAGCTTATACAGGGCCACTGAAGCTTTCTTT.

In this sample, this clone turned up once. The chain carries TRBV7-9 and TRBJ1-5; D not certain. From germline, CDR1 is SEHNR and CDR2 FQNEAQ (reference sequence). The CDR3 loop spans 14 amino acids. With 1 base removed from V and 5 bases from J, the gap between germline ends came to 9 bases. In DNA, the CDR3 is TGTGCCAGCAGCTTAGGTGGGATTGATCAGCCCCAGCATTTT. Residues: CASSLGGIDQPQHF.

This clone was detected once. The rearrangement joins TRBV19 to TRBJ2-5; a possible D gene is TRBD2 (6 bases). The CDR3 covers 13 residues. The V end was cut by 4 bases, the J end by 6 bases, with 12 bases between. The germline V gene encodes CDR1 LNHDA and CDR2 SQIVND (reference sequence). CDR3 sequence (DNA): TGTGCCAGTAGTACACCTAGCGTGAAGACCCAGTACTTC. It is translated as CASSTPSVKTQYF.

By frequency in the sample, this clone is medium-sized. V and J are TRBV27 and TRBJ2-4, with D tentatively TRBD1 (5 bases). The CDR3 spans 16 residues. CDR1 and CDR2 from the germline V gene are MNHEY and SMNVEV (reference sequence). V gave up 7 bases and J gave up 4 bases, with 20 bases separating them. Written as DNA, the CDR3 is TGTGCCAGCAAGGGCAGGGAAAATCCCAGTAAAAACATTCAGTACTTC. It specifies CASKGRENPSKNIQYF.

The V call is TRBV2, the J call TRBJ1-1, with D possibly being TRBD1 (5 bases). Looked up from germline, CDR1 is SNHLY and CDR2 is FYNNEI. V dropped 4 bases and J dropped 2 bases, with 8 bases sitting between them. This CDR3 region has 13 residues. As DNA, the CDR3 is TGTGCCAGCAGTGGACAGAGTAACACTGAAGCTTTCTTT. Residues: CASSGQSNTEAFF. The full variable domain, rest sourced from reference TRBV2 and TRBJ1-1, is EPEVTQTPSHQVTQMGQEVILRCVPISNHLYFYWYRQILGQKVEFLVSFYNNEISEKSEIFDDQFSVERPDGSNFTLKIRSTKLEDSAMYFCASSGQSNTEAFFGQGTRLTVV.

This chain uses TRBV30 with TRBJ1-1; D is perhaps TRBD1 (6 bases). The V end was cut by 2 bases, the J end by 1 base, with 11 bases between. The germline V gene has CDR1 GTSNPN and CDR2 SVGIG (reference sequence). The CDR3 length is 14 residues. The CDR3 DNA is TGTGCCTGGAGTACCCAGACAGGGAACACTGAAGCTTTCTTT. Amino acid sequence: CAWSTQTGNTEAFF. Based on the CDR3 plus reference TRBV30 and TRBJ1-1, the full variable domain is SQTIHQWPATLVQPVGSPLSLECTVEGTSNPNLYWYRQAAGRGLQLLFYSVGIGQISSEVPQNLSASRPQDRQFILSSKKLLLSDSGFYLCAWSTQTGNTEAFFGQGTRLTVV.

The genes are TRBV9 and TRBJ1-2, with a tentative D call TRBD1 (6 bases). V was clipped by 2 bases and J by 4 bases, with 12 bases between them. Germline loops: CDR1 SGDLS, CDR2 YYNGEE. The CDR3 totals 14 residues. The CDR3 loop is CASSVGHRSYGYTF. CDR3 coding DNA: TGTGCCAGCAGCGTGGGACATAGAAGCTATGGCTACACCTTC.

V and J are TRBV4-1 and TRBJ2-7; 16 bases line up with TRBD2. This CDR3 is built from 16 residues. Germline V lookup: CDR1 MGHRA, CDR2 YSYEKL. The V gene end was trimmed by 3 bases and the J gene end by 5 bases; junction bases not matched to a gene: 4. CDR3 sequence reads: CASSQGLAGGINEQYF. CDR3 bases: TGCGCCAGCAGCCAGGGACTAGCGGGAGGGATCAACGAGCAGTACTTC.

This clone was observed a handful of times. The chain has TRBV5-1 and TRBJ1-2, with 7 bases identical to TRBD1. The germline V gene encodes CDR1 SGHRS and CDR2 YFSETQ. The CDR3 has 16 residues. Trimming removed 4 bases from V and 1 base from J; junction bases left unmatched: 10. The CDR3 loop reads CASSPGTDKINYGYTF. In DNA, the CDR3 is TGCGCCAGCAGCCCGGGGACAGATAAAATTAACTATGGCTACACCTTC.

The chain's CDR3 is CASSVNLGSPEAFF. The CDR3 bases are TGTGCCAGCAGCGTTAATTTGGGGAGCCCTGAAGCTTTCTTT. V gene TRBV9 combines with J gene TRBJ1-1; D gene unclear. The CDR3 totals 14 residues. Germline lookup yields CDR1 SGDLS and CDR2 YYNGEE. Trimming left V 2 bases short and J 6 bases short, with 14 bases between.

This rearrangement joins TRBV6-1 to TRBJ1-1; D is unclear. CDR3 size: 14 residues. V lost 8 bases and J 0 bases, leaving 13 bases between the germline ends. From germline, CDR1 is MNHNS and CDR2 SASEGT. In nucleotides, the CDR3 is TGTGCCAGCCGGCGCCCACAAATGAACACTGAAGCTTTCTTT. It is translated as CASRRPQMNTEAFF.

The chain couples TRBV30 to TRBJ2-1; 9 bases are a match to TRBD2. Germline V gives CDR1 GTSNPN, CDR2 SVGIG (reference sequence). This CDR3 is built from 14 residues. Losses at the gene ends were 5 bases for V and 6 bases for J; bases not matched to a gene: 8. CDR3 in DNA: TGTGCCTGGGTTGAGCGGGAGGTCGCCAATGAGCAGTTCTTC. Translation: CAWVEREVANEQFF.

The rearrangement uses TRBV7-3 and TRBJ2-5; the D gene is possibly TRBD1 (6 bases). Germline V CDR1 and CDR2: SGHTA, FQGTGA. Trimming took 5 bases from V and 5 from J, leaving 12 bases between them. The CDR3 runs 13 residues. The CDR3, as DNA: TGTGCCAGCAGCGGGGGTCAGGGGGAGACCCAGTACTTC. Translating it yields CASSGGQGETQYF.

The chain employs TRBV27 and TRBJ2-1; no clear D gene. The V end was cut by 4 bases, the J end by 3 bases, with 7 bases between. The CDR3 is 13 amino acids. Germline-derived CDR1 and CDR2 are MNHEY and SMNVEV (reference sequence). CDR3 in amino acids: CASSYSNYNEQFF. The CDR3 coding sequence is TGTGCCAGCAGTTACAGCAACTACAATGAGCAGTTCTTC.

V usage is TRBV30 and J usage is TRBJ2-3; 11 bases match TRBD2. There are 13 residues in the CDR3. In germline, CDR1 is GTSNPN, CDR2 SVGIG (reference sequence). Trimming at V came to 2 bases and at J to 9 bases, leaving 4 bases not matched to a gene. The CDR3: CAWSPGLAETQYF. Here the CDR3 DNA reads TGTGCCTGGAGTCCGGGACTAGCGGAAACGCAGTATTTT.

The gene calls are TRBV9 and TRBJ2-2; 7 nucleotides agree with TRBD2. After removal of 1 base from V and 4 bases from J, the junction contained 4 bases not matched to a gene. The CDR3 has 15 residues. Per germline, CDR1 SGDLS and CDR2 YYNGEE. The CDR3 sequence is CASSVWGGSTGELFF. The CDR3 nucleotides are TGTGCCAGCAGCGTATGGGGGGGAAGCACCGGGGAGCTGTTTTTT.

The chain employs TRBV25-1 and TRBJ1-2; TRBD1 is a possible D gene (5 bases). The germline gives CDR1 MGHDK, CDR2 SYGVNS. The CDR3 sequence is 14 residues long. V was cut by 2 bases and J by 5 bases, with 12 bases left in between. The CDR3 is CASSEPGDAYGYTF. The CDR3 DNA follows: TGTGCCAGCAGTGAACCGGGGGACGCTTATGGCTACACCTTC.

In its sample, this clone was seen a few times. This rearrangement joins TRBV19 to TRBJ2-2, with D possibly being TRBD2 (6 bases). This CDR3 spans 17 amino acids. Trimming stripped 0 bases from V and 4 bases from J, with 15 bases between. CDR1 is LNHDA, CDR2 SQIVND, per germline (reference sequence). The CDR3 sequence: CASSIDKGVGGTGELFF. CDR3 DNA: TGTGCCAGTAGTATAGATAAAGGAGTGGGGGGCACCGGGGAGCTGTTTTTT.